Below, 3 T cell receptor beta chains from the same sample are listed, as sequenced in a study of T cell responses to AZD1222 COVID-19 vaccine. The protocol was immunoSEQ multiplex PCR, while the TCRdb copy is restricted to in-frame clones and leaves out a portion. The table records 120,000 to 150,000 clones, just over 90% of them present only once. Material: peripheral blood, obtained on day 0 of MenACWY control vaccination. These receptors were collected from an adult in good health.

V is TRBV7-3 and J is TRBJ2-3; 8 bases match TRBD2. With 4 bases clipped from V and 3 bases from J, the junction kept 6 bases outside the gene matches. Germline assignment: CDR1 SGHTA and CDR2 FQGTGA. CDR3 length: 15 amino acids. The CDR3 sequence is CASSSGLGRTDTQYF. The CDR3 bases are TGTGCCAGCAGCTCGGGACTAGGGAGGACAGATACGCAGTATTTT. The variable domain in full, with the rest retrieved from reference TRBV7-3 and TRBJ2-3, is GAGVSQTPSNKVTEKGKYVELRCDPISGHTALYWYRQSLGQGPEFLIYFQGTGAADDSGLPNDRFFAVRPEGSVSTLKIQRTERGDSAVYLCASSSGLGRTDTQYFGPGTRLTVL.

A remark on this clone: This specimen includes other DNA sequences encoding the same CDR3. The chain carries TRBV28 and TRBJ1-1; D is unresolved. The germline V gene has CDR1 MDHEN and CDR2 SYDVKM. V was clipped by 5 bases and J by 0 bases, with 4 bases between them. The CDR3 contains 12 residues. The CDR3 DNA is TGTGCCAGCAGTCTGTTGAACACTGAAGCTTTCTTT. It is translated as CASSLLNTEAFF.

J is TRBJ1-2 and V is TRBV5-1; D ambiguous. CDR1 is SGHRS, CDR2 YFSETQ, per germline. The CDR3 length is 13 residues. The ends were cut back, 0 bases at V and 8 bases at J, with 11 bases in the middle. The CDR3, as DNA: TGCGCCAGCAGCTTGGCCGGCAGAGAGGGCTACACCTTC. It specifies CASSLAGREGYTF.